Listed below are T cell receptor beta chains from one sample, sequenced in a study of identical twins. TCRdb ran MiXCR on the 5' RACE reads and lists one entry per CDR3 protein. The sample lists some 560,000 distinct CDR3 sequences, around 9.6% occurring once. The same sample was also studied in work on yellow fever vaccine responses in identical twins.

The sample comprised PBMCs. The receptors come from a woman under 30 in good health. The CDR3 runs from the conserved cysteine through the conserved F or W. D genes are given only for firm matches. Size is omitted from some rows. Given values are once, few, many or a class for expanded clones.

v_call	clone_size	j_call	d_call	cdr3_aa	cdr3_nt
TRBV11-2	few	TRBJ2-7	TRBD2	CASSLDVLAGLYEQYF	TGTGCCAGCAGCTTAGATGTACTAGCGGGACTCTACGAGCAGTACTTC
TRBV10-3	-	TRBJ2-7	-	CAISTTGTSSYEQYF	TGTGCCATCAGCACCACGGGGACCTCCTCCTACGAGCAGTACTTC
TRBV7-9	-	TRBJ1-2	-	CARSPVHTYYGYTF	TGTGCCAGGAGCCCCGTGCACACATACTATGGCTACACCTTC
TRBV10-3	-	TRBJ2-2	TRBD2	CAISESGLGGSPTGELFF	TGTGCCATCAGTGAGTCGGGCCTTGGCGGGAGTCCCACCGGGGAGCTGTTTTTT
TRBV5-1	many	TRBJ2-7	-	CASSIGTYEQYF	TGCGCCAGCAGCATCGGGACATACGAGCAGTACTTC
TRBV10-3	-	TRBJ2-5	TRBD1	CAIRSGQGAQETQYF	TGTGCCATCAGATCGGGACAGGGGGCCCAAGAGACCCAGTACTTC
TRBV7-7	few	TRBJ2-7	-	CASSSRDGDYEQYF	TGTGCTAGCAGCTCCCGGGACGGCGACTACGAGCAGTACTTC
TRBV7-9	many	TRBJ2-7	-	CASRGAENYEQYF	TGTGCCAGCAGGGGCGCAGAAAACTACGAGCAGTACTTC
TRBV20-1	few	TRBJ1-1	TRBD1	CSARGSQGARMNTEAFF	TGCAGTGCTAGAGGTTCACAGGGGGCCCGCATGAACACTGAAGCTTTCTTT
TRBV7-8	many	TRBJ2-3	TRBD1	CASSLRTGGADTQYF	TGTGCCAGCAGCTTACGGACAGGGGGCGCGGATACGCAGTATTTT
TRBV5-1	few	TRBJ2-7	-	CASSFSEPSYEQYF	TGCGCCAGCAGCTTTAGCGAGCCGTCCTACGAGCAGTACTTC
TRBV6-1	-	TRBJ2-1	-	CASSELGRGQRRAPFF	TGTGCCAGCAGTGAACTTGGACGGGGGCAGCGGCGGGCCCCGTTCTTC
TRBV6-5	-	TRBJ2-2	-	CASSYSNGQARSGELFF	TGTGCCAGCAGTTACTCGAACGGCCAGGCAAGGTCCGGGGAGCTGTTTTTT
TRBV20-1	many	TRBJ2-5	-	CSGQKPGTQETQYF	TGCAGTGGCCAAAAACCTGGGACCCAAGAGACCCAGTACTTC
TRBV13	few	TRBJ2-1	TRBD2	CASSRTGSGRVHEQFF	TGTGCCAGCAGCCGTACGGGTAGCGGGAGGGTCCATGAGCAGTTCTTC
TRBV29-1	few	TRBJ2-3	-	CSVRDSPSTDTQYF	TGCAGCGTTCGGGACTCCCCGAGCACAGATACGCAGTATTTT
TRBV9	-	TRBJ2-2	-	CASSKAGQNTGELFF	TGTGCCAGCAGTAAGGCGGGACAGAACACCGGGGAGCTGTTTTTT
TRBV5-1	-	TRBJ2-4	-	CASSLRWEGAKNIQYF	TGCGCCAGCAGCCTCCGATGGGAAGGGGCCAAAAACATTCAGTACTTC
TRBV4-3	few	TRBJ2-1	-	CASSQEGGHLPGDEQFF	TGCGCCAGCAGCCAAGAAGGAGGGCATCTCCCTGGTGATGAGCAGTTCTTC
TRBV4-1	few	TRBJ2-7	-	CASSQGIDLGGREQYF	TGCGCCAGCAGCCAAGGAATCGATTTAGGGGGACGAGAGCAGTACTTC
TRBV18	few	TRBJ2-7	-	CASSGGLAAYEQYF	TGTGCCAGCTCAGGGGGACTCGCGGCCTACGAGCAGTACTTC
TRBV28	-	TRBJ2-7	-	CASSLNPPLTYEQYF	TGTGCCAGCAGTTTGAATCCCCCCCTGACCTACGAGCAGTACTTC
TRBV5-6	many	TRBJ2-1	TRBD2	CASSILAGTYNEQFF	TGTGCCAGCAGTATACTAGCGGGTACCTACAATGAGCAGTTCTTC
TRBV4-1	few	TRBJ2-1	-	CASSQENSEYNEQFF	TGCGCCAGCAGCCAAGAGAATAGCGAGTACAATGAGCAGTTCTTC
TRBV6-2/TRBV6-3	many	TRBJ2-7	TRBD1	CASRGTGQVDEQYF	TGTGCCAGCAGGGGGACAGGTCAAGTCGACGAGCAGTACTTC
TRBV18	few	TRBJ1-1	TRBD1	CASSPPTGGGMNTEAFF	TGTGCCAGCTCACCACCGACAGGGGGTGGGATGAACACTGAAGCTTTCTTT
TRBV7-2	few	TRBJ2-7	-	CVSSLVARNYEQYF	TGTGTCAGCAGCTTAGTGGCCAGGAACTACGAGCAGTACTTC
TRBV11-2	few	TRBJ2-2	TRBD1	CASRTGERGHTGELFF	TGTGCCAGCAGGACTGGGGAGAGGGGGCACACCGGGGAGCTGTTTTTT
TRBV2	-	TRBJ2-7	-	CASKVDTAYEQYF	TGTGCCAGCAAGGTGGACACAGCCTACGAGCAGTACTTC
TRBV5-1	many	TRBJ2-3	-	CASSPTEGDTQYF	TGCGCCAGCAGCCCCACGGAAGGTGATACGCAGTATTTT
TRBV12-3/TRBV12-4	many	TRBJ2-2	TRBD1	CASSPSTGGNTGELFF	TGTGCCAGCAGTCCATCAACAGGGGGCAACACCGGGGAGCTGTTTTTT
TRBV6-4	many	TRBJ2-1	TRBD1	CASRPRSGKKTGGPPSSYNEQFF	TGTGCCAGCAGGCCTAGATCGGGTAAAAAAACAGGGGGGCCCCCTAGCTCCTACAATGAGCAGTTCTTC
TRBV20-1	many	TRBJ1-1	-	CSARDGTFNTEAFF	TGCAGTGCTAGAGATGGGACTTTTAACACTGAAGCTTTCTTT
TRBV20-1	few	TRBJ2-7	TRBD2	CSALGLASSYEQYF	TGCAGTGCTCTGGGACTAGCGTCGTCCTACGAGCAGTACTTC
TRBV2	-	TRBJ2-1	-	CASSEYIARTYNEQFF	TGTGCCAGCAGTGAATACATAGCGAGAACTTACAATGAGCAGTTCTTC
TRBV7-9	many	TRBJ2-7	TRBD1	CASSPRGPDEQYF	TGTGCCAGCAGTCCCAGGGGGCCGGACGAGCAGTACTTC
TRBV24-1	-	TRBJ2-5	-	CATSGGAQETQYF	TGTGCCACCAGTGGAGGGGCCCAAGAGACCCAGTACTTC